This TCR beta chain stems from a study of post-analysis software for immune sequencing data. Study-wide context: The patients showed relapsing-remitting, secondary progressive and progressive-relapsing multiple sclerosis courses.

Germline-derived CDR1 and CDR2 are LNHNV and YYDKDF (reference sequence). The length of the CDR3 is 12 residues. Study results and limitations: Samples sharing a preparation batch grouped tightly together when assessed by F measure. Comparison with controls showed significantly lower normalized Chao1 diversity in multiple sclerosis patients. Among four or five TRBV segments more frequent in patients than controls were TRBV5-6, TRBV5-1 and TRBV20-1.

Each TCR beta cDNA library carried unique molecular identifiers. The T cell input of roughly 0.9 to 11 million gave roughly 460,000 cDNA molecules. From the PCR reads, TCRdb called clonotypes with MiXCR, one entry per CDR3 protein. The sample yields roughly 580,000 distinct CDR3 sequences, roughly 45% seen once. In the case of this clonotype: The antigen is unknown. A read error may produce the germline difference seen at one junction end.

The sequencing sample was made of blood. This sequence was found in a girl between 5 and 17 years old with multiple sclerosis. V gene TRBV15 combines with J gene TRBJ1-2; D is unresolved. The CDR3 loop is CATSSRPYGYTF. The CDR3 region has the DNA TGCGCCACCAGCAGCAGGCCCTATGGCTACACCTTC. Full variable domain (missing parts from reference TRBV15 and TRBJ1-2): DAMVIQNPRYQVTQFGKPVTLSCSQTLNHNVMYWYQQKSSQAPKLLFHYYDKDFNNEADTPDNFQSRRPNTSFCFLDIRSPGLGDTAMYLCATSSRPYGYTFGSGTRLTVV.